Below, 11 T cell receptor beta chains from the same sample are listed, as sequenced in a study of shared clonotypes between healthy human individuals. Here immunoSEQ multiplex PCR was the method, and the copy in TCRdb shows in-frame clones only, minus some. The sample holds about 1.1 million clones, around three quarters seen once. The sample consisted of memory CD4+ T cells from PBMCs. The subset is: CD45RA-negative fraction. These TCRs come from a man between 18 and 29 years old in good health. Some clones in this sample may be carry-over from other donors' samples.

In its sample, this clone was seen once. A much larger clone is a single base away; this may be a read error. In DNA, the CDR3 is TGTGCCGGCAGCTTGGGAATACACACAGATACGCAGTATTTT. Residues: CAGSLGIHTDTQYF. The chain has TRBV5-8 and TRBJ2-3; D is unresolved. The CDR3 runs to 14 residues. Germline V gene data show CDR1 as SGHTS and CDR2 as YDEGEE.

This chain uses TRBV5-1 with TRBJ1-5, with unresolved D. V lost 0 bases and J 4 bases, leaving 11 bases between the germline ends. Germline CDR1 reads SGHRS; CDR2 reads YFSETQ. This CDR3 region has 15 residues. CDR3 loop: CASSLAGSRNQPQHF. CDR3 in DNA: TGCGCCAGCAGCTTGGCGGGGAGTAGGAATCAGCCCCAGCATTTT.

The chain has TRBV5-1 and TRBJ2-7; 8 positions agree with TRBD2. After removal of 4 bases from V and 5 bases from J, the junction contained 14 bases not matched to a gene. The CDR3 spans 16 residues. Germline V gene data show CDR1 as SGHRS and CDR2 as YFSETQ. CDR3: CASSTEPGLVSDEQYF. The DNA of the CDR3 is TGCGCCAGCAGCACCGAGCCGGGACTAGTTAGCGACGAGCAGTACTTC.

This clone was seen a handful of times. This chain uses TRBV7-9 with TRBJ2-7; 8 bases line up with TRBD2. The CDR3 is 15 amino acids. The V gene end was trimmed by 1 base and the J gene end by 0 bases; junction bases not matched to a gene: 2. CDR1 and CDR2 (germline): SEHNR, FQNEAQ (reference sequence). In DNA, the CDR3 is TGTGCCAGCAGCTTAGGCGGGGGGCTCTCCTACGAGCAGTACTTC. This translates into CASSLGGGLSYEQYF.

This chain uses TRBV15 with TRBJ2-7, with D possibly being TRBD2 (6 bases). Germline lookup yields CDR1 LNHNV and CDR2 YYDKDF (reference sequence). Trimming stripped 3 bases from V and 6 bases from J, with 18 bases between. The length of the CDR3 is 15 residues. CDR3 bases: TGTGCCACCAGCAGGCCACCGGGAGCGGTGAGCGAGCAGTACTTC. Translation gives CATSRPPGAVSEQYF. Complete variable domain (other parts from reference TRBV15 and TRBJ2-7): DAMVIQNPRYQVTQFGKPVTLSCSQTLNHNVMYWYQQKSSQAPKLLFHYYDKDFNNEADTPDNFQSRRPNTSFCFLDIRSPGLGDTAMYLCATSRPPGAVSEQYFGPGTRLTVT.

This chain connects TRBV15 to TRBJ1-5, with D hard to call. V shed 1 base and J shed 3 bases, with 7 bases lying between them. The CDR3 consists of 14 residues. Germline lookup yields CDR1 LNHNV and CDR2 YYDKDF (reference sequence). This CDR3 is CATSRVQLNQPQHF. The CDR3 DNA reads TGTGCCACCAGCAGAGTACAGCTCAATCAGCCCCAGCATTTT.

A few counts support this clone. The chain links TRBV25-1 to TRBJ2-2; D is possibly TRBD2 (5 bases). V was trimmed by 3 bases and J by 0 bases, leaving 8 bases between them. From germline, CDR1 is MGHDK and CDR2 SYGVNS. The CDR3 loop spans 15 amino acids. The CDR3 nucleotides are TGTGCCAGCAGTGAGAGAGCGGCGAACACCGGGGAGCTGTTTTTT. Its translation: CASSERAANTGELFF.

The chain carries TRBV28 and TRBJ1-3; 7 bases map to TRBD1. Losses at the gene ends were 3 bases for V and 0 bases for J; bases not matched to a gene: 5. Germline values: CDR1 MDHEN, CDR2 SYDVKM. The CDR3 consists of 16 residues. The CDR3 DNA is TGTGCCAGCAGTTTGTGGGACAGTTCCTCTGGAAACACCATATATTTT. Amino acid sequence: CASSLWDSSSGNTIYF.

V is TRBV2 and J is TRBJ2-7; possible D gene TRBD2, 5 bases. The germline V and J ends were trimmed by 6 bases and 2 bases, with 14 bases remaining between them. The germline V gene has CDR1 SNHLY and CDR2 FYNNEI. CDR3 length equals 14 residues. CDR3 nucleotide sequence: TGTGCCAGCAGCCCTCAGCGGATAGCCTACGAGCAGTACTTC. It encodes CASSPQRIAYEQYF.

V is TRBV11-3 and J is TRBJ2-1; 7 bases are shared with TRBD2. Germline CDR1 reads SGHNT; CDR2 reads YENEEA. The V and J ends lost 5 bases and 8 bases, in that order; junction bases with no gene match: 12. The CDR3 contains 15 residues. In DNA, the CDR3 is TGTGCCAGCAGCATTAGCGGGCCCCCCGGGGATGAGCAGTTCTTC. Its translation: CASSISGPPGDEQFF.

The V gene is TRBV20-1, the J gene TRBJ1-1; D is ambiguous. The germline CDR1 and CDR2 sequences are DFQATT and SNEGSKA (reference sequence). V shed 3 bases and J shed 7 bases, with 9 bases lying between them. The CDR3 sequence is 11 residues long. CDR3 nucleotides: TGCAGTGCTAGGTTTTCGGGTGAAGCTTTCTTT. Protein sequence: CSARFSGEAFF.